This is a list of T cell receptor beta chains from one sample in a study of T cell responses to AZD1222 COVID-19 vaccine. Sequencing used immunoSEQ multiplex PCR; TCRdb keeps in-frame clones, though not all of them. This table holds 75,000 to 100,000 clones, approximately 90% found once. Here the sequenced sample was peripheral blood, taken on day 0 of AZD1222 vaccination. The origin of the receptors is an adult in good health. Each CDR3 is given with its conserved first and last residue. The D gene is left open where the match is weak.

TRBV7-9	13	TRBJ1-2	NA	CASSPAEFGGYTF
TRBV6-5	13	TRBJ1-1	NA	CASSYGLHTEAFF
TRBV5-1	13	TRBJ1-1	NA	CASSWKGDTEAFF
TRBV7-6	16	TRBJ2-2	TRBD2	CASSLLAGGPGGELFF
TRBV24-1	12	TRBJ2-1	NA	CATSGGYNEQFF
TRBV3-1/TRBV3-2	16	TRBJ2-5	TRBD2	CASSLRLAGVSETQYF
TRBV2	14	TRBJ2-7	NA	CASSEGGQNYEQYF
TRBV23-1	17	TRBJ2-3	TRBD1	CASSPTKTGSGTDTQYF
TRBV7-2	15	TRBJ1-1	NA	CASSLGSELRTEAFF
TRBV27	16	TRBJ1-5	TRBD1	CASRDRVGGSNQPQHF
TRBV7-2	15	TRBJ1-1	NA	CASSLVRVANTEAFF
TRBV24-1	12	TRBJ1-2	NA	CATGVGDYGYTF
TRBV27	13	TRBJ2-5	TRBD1	CASSVDRGETQYF
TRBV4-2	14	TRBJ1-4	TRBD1	CASSQDMTGAKLFF
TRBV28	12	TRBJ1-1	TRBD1	CASSLGTDEAFF
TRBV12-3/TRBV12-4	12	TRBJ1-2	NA	CASRGKDYGYTF
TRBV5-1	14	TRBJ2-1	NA	CASSPQGTYNEQFF
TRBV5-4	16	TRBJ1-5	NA	CASSMGGGPLNQPQHF